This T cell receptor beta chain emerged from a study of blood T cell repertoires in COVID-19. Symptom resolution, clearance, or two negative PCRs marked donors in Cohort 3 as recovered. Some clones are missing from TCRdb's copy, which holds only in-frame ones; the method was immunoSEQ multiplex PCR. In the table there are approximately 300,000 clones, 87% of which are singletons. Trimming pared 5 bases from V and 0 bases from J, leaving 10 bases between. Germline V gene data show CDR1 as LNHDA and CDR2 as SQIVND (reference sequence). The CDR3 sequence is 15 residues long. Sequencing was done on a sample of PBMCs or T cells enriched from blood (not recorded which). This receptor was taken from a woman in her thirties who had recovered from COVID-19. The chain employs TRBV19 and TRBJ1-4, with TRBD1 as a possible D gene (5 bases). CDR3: CASSRQGATNEKLFF. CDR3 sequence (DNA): TGTGCCAGTAGTCGCCAGGGTGCAACTAATGAAAAACTGTTTTTT.